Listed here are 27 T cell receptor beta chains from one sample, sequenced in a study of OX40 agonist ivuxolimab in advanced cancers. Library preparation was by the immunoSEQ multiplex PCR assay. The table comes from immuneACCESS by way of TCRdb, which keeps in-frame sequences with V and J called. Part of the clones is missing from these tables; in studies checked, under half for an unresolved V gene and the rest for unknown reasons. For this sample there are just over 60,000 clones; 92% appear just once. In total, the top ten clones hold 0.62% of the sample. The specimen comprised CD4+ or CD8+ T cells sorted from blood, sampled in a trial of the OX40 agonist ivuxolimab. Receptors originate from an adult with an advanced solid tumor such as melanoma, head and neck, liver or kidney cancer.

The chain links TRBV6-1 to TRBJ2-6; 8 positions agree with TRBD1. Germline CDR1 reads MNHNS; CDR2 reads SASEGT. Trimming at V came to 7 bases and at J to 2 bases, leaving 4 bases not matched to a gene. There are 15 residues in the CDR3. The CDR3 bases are TGTGCCAGCAACTCACAGGGGGCTGGGGCCAACGTCCTGACTTTC. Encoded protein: CASNSQGAGANVLTF.

The CDR3 DNA is TGTGCCAGCAGTGAAGTGGGGTTGAATGAGCAGTTCTTC. It specifies CASSEVGLNEQFF. The rearrangement uses TRBV2 and TRBJ2-1; unclear D gene. V was clipped by 1 base and J by 7 bases, with 8 bases between them. The CDR3 is 13 residues long. Germline V gives CDR1 SNHLY, CDR2 FYNNEI. The complete variable domain, with remaining parts taken from reference TRBV2 and TRBJ2-1, reads EPEVTQTPSHQVTQMGQEVILRCVPISNHLYFYWYRQILGQKVEFLVSFYNNEISEKSEIFDDQFSVERPDGSNFTLKIRSTKLEDSAMYFCASSEVGLNEQFFGPGTRLTVL.

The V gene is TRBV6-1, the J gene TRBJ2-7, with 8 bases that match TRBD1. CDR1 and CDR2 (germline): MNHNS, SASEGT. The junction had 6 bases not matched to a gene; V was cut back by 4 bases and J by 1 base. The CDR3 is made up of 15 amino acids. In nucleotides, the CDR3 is TGTGCCAGCAGTGGAGGGACAGGACAATCCTACGAGCAGTACTTC. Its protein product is CASSGGTGQSYEQYF.

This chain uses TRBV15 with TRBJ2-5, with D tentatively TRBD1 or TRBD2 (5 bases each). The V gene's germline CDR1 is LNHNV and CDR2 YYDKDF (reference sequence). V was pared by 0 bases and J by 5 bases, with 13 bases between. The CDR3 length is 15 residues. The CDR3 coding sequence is TGTGCCACCAGCAGAGATCGTGACAGAGGGGAGACCCAGTACTTC. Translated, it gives CATSRDRDRGETQYF.

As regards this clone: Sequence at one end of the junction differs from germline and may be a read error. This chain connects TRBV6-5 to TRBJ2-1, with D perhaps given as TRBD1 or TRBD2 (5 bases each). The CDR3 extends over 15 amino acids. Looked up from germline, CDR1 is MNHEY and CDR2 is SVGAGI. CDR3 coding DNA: TGTGCCAGTTACTCACCGGGACGGCACTACGATGAGCAGTTCTTC. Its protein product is CASYSPGRHYDEQFF.

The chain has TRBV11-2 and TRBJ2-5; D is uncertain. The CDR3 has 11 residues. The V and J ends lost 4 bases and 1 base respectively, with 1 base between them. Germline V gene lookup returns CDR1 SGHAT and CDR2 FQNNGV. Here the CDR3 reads CASSSQETQYF. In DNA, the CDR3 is TGTGCCAGCAGCTCCCAAGAGACCCAGTACTTC.

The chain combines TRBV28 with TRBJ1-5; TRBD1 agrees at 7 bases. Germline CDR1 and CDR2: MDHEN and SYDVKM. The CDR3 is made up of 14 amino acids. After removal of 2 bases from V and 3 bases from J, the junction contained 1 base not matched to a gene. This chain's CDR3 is CASSLGTDNQPQHF. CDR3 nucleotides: TGTGCCAGCAGTTTAGGGACAGACAATCAGCCCCAGCATTTT.

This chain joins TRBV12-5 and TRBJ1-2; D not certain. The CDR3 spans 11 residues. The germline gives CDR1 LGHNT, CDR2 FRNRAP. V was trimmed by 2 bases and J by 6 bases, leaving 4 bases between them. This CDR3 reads CASGLTHGYTF. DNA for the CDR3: TGTGCTAGTGGTTTGACACATGGCTACACCTTC.

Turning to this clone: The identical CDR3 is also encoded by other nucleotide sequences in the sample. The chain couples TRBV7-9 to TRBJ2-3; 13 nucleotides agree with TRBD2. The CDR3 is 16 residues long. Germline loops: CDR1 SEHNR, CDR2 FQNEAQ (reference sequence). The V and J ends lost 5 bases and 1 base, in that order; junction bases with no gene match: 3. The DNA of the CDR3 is TGTGCCAGCAGCCCGGGGACTAGCGGGGGCACAGATACGCAGTATTTT. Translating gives CASSPGTSGGTDTQYF.

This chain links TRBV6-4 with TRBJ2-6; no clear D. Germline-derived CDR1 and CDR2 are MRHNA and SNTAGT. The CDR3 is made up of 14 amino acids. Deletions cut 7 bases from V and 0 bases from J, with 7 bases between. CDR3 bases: TGTGCCAGCATCCTTTGCTCTGGGGCCAACGTCCTGACTTTC. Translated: CASILCSGANVLTF.

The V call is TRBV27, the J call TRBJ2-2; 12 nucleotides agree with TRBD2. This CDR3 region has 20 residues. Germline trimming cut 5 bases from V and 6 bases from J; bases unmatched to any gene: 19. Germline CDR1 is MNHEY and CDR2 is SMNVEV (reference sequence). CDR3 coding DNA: TGTGCCAGCAGTCGACGGGCTAGCGGGGGGGCCGCGAGTGTACCCGGGGAGCTGTTTTTT. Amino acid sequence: CASSRRASGGAASVPGELFF.

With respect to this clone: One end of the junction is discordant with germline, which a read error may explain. The CDR3 here is CASSLDGTGATQYF. CDR3 nucleotides: TGTGCTAGCAGCTTAGATGGGACAGGGGCAACCCAGTACTTC. The chain has TRBV7-7 and TRBJ2-5, with TRBD1 matching 10 bases. This CDR3 is built from 14 residues. CDR1 is SSHAT and CDR2 is FNYEAQ in the germline V gene (reference sequence).

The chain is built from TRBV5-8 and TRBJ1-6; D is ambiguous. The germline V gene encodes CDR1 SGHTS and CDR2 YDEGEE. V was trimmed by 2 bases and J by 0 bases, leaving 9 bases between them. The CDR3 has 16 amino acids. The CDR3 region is CASSLSGSSYNSPLHF. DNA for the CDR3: TGTGCCAGCAGCTTAAGCGGAAGCTCCTATAATTCACCCCTCCACTTT.

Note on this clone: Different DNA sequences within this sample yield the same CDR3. The CDR3 sequence is CASSESGGSSYNEQFF. CDR3 DNA: TGCGCCAGCAGTGAGTCAGGGGGAAGCTCCTACAATGAGCAGTTCTTC. V gene TRBV10-1 combines with J gene TRBJ2-1; D might be TRBD1 (6 bases). The CDR3 is 16 residues long. The V end lost 0 bases, the J end lost 0 bases, and 9 bases lay between the germline ends. Germline V gene sequence: CDR1 WNHNN, CDR2 SYGVQD (reference sequence).

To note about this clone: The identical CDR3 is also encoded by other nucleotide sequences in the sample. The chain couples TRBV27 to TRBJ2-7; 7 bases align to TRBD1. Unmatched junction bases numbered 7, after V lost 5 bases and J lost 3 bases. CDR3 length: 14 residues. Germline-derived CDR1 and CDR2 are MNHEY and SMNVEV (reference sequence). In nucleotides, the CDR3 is TGTGCCAGCAGTCAGCCGGGACAGCTCTACGAGCAGTACTTC. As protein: CASSQPGQLYEQYF.

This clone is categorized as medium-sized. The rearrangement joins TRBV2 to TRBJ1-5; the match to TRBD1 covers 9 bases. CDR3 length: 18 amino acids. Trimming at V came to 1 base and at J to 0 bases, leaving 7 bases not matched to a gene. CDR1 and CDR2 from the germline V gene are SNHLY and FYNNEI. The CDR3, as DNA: TGTGCCAGCAGTGAAGGGGACAGGGTGGGGATTAGCAATCAGCCCCAGCATTTT. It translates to CASSEGDRVGISNQPQHF.

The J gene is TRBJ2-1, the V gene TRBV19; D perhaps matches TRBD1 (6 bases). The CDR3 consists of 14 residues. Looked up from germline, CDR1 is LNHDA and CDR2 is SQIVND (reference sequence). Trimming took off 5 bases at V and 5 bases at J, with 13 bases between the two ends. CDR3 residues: CASSRRTAHNEQFF. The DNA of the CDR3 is TGTGCCAGTAGTCGAAGGACAGCCCACAATGAGCAGTTCTTC.

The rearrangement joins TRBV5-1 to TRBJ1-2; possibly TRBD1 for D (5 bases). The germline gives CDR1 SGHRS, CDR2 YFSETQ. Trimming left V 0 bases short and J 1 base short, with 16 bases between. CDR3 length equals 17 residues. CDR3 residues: CASSLDPGSKDNYGYTF. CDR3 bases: TGCGCCAGCAGCTTGGATCCAGGGTCGAAGGATAACTATGGCTACACCTTC.

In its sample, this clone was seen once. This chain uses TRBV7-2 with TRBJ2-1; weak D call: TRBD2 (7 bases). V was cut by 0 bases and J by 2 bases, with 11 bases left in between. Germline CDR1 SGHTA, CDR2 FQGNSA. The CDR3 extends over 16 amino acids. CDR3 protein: CASSLAAGAPYNEQFF. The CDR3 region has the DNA TGTGCCAGCAGCTTAGCCGCGGGGGCCCCCTACAATGAGCAGTTCTTC.

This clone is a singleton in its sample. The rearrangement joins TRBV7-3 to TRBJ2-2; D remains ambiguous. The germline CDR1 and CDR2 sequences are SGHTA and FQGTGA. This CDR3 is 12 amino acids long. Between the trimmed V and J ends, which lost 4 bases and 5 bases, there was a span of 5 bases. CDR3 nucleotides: TGTGCCAGCAGCTCGACAACCGGGGAGCTGTTTTTT. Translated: CASSSTTGELFF.

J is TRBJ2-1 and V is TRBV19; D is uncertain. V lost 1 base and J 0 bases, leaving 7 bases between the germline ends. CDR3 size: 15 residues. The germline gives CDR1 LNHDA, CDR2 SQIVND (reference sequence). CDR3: CASSIAARSYNEQFF. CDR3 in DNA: TGTGCCAGTAGTATAGCTGCACGCTCCTACAATGAGCAGTTCTTC.

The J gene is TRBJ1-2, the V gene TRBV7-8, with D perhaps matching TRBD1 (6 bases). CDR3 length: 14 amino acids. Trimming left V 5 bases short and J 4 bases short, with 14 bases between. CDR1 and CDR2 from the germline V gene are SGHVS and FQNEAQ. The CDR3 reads CASSPNRDGYGYTF. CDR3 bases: TGTGCCAGCAGCCCCAACAGGGATGGCTATGGCTACACCTTC.

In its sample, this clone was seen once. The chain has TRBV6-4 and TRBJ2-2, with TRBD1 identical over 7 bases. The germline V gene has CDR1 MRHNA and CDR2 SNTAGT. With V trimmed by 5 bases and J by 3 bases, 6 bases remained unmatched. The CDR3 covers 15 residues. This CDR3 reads CASSLQGSDTGELFF. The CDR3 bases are TGTGCCAGCAGTCTACAGGGGTCCGACACCGGGGAGCTGTTTTTT.

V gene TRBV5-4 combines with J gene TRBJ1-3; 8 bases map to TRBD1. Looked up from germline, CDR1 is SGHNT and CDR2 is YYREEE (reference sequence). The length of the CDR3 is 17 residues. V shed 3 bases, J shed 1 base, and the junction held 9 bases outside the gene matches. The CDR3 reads CASSWGSRQGSGNTIYF. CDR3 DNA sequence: TGTGCCAGCAGCTGGGGTTCTCGACAGGGGTCTGGAAACACCATATATTTT.

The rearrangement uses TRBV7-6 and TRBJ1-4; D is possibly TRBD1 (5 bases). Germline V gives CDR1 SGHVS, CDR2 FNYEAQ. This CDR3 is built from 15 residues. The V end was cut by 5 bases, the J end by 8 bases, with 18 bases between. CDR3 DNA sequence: TGTGCCAGCAGCCCTACGGACCATCCAGGGGAAAAACTGTTTTTT. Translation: CASSPTDHPGEKLFF.

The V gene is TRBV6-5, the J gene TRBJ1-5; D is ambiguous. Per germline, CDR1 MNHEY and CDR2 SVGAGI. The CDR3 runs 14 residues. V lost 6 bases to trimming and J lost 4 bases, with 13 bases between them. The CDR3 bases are TGTGCCAGCAGAGGGCAGTCCCCGAATCAGCCCCAGCATTTT. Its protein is CASRGQSPNQPQHF.

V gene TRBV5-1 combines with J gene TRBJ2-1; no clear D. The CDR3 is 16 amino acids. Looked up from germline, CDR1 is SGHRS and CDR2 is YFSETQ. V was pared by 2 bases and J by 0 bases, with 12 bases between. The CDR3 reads CASSLGPGTSYNEQFF. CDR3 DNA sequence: TGCGCCAGCAGCTTAGGCCCTGGCACCTCCTACAATGAGCAGTTCTTC.